This T cell receptor beta chain emerged from a study of identical twins. Study-level findings and limits: Excess twin sharing in beta out-of-frame sequences was weaker.

Addition of a universal primer site occurred through template switching, and cDNA carried unique molecular identifiers. TCRdb processed the 5' RACE reads anew with MiXCR; each CDR3 protein has one entry. The sample consists of about 200,000 distinct CDR3 sequences, over 9.5% of them appearing once. As regards this clonotype: The antigen is unknown.

The ends were cut back, 1 base at V and 6 bases at J, with 10 bases in the middle. CDR3 length: 13 residues. CDR1 SGHAT and CDR2 FQNNGV come from the germline V gene. The chain links TRBV11-2 to TRBJ2-7; D ambiguous. The TCR was taken from a man aged 50-60 years in good health. Sample: memory T cells sorted from blood. CDR3 nucleotide sequence: TGTGCCAGCAGCTTAGTTGTAGGGCGCGAGCAGTACTTC. Translating it yields CASSLVVGREQYF.